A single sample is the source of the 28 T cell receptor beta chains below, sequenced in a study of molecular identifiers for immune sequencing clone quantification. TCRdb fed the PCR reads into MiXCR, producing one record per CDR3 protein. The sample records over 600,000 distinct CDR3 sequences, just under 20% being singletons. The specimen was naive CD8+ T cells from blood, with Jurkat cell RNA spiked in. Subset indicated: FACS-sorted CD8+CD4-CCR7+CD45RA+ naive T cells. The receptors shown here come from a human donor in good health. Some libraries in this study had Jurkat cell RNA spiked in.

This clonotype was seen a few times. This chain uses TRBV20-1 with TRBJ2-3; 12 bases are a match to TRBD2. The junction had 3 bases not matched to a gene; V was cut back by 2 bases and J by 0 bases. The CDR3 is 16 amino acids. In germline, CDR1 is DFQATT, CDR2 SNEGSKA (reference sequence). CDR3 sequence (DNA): TGCAGTGCTAGACCGACTAGCGGGAGAAGCACAGATACGCAGTATTTT. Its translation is CSARPTSGRSTDTQYF.

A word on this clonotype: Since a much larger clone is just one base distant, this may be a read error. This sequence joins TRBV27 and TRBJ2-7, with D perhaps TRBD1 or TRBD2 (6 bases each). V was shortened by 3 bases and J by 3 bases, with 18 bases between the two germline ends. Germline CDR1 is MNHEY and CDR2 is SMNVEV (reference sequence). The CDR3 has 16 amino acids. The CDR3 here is CASSLSEGGPRYEQYF. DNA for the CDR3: TGTGCCAGCAGTTTGTCCGAAGGGGGGCCCCGCTACGAGCAGTACTTC.

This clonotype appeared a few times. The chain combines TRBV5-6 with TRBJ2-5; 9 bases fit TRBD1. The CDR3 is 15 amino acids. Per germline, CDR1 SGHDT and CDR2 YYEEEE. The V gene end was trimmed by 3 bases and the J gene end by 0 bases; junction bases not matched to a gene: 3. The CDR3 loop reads CASSWGTGNQETQYF. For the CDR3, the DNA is TGTGCCAGCAGCTGGGGGACAGGGAACCAAGAGACCCAGTACTTC.

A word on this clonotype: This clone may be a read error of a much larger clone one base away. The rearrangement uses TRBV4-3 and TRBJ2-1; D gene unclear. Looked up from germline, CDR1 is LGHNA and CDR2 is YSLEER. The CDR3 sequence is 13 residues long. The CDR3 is CASSQDTYDEQFF. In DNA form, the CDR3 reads TGCGCCAGCAGCCAAGATACCTACGATGAGCAGTTCTTC.

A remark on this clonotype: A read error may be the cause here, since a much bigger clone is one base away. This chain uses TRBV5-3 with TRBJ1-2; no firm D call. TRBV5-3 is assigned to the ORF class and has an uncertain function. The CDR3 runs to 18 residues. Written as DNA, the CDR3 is TGTGCCAGCAGCTTGGCAGGACTAAATACCTTAACGGAGGGAGGCTACACCTTC. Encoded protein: CASSLAGLNTLTEGGYTF.

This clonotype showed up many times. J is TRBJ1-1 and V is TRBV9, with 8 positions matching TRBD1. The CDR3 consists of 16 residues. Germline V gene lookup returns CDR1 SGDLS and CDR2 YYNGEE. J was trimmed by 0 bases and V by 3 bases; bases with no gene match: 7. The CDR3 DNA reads TGTGCCAGCAGCGAAGGACAGGGTTTCATGAACACTGAAGCTTTCTTT. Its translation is CASSEGQGFMNTEAFF.

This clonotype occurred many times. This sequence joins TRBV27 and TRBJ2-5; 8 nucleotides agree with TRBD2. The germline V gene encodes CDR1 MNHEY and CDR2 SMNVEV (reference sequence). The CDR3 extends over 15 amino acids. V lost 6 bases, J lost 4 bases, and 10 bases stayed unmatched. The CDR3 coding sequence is TGTGCCAGCAGAGCGTCAAGCGGGAGTGTAGAGACCCAGTACTTC. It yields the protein CASRASSGSVETQYF.

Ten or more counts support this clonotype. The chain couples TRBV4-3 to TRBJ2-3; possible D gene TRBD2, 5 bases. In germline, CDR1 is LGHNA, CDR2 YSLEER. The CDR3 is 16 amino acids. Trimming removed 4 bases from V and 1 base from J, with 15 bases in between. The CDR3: CASSPAKGAGTDTQYF. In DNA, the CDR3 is TGCGCCAGCAGCCCAGCGAAGGGAGCGGGCACAGATACGCAGTATTTT.

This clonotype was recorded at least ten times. CDR3 nucleotides: TGTGCCAGCAGTTACCACGGCGGGGGCCAGGTCGAGCAGTACTTC. Its protein product is CASSYHGGGQVEQYF. The rearrangement uses TRBV6-5 and TRBJ2-7; D perhaps matches TRBD2 (7 bases). V was clipped by 2 bases and J by 6 bases, with 17 bases between them. The CDR3 consists of 15 residues. CDR1 and CDR2 (germline): MNHEY, SVGAGI.

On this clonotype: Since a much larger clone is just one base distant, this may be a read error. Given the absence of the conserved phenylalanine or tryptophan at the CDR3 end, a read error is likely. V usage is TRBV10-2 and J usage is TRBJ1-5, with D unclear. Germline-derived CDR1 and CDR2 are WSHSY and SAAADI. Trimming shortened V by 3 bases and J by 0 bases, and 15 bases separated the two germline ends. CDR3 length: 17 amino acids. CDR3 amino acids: CASSDLYTTYSNQPQHL. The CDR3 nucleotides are TGCGCCAGCAGTGATTTGTACACGACTTATAGCAATCAGCCCCAGCATTTA.

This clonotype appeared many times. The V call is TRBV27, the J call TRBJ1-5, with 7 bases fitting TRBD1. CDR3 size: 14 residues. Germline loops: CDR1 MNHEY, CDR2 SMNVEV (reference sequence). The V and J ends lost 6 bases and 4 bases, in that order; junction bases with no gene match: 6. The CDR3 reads CASSPTGLNQPQHF. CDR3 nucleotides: TGTGCCAGCAGCCCGACAGGGCTAAATCAGCCCCAGCATTTT.

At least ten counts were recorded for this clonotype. CDR3 nucleotide sequence: TGCAGTGCTTTGACAGTTTCAGCTAACTATGGCTACACCTTC. It encodes CSALTVSANYGYTF. The chain joins TRBV20-1 to TRBJ1-2, with D possibly being TRBD1 (5 bases). This CDR3 is built from 14 residues. V was clipped by 5 bases and J by 0 bases, with 13 bases between them. The germline V gene has CDR1 DFQATT and CDR2 SNEGSKA (reference sequence).

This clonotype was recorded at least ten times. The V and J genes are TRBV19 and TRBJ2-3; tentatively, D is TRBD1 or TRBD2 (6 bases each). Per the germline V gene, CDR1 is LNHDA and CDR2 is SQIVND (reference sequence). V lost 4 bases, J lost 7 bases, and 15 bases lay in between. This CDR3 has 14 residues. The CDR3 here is CASSSANRDYTQYF. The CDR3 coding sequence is TGTGCCAGTAGTAGCGCCAACAGGGACTATACGCAGTATTTT.

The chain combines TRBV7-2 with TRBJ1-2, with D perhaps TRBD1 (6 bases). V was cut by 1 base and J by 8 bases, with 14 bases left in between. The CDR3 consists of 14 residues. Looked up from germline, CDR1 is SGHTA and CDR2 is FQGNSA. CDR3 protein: CASSLGGGLGGYTF. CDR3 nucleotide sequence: TGTGCCAGCAGCTTAGGGGGGGGGCTGGGGGGCTACACCTTC.

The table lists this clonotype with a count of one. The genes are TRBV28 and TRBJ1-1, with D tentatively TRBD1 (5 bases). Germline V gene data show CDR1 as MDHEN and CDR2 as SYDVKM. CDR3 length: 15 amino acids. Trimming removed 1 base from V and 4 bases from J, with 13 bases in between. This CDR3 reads CASSLLRGGGTEAFF. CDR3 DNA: TGTGCCAGCAGTTTATTACGGGGGGGTGGCACTGAAGCTTTCTTT.

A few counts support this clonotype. CDR3: CASSGAGTGGEQYF. CDR3 sequence (DNA): TGTGCCAGCAGCGGCGCCGGGACAGGGGGAGAGCAGTACTTC. This chain joins TRBV7-9 and TRBJ2-7; TRBD1 aligns across 11 bases. Per the germline V gene, CDR1 is SEHNR and CDR2 is FQNEAQ (reference sequence). The CDR3 has 14 amino acids. Germline trimming cut 5 bases from V and 7 bases from J; bases unmatched to any gene: 7.

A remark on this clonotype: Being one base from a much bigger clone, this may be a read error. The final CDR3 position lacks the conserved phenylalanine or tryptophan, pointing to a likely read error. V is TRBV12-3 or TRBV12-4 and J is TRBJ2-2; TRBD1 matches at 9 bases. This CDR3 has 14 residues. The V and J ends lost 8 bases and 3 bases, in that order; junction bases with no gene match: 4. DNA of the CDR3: TGTGCCAGCTGGGACAGGGAATACACCGGGGAGCTGTTTCTT. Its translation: CASWDREYTGELFL.

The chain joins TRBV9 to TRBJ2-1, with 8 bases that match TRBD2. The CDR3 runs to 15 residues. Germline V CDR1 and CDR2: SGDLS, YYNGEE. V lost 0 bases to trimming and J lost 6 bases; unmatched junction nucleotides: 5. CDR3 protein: CASSVVAGGLNEQFF. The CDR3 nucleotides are TGTGCCAGCAGCGTAGTGGCGGGGGGCCTCAATGAGCAGTTCTTC.

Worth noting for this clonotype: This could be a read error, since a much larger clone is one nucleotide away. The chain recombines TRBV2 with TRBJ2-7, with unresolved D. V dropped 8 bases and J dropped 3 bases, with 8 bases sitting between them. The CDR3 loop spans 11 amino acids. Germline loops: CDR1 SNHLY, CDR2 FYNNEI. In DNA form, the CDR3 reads TGTGCCAGCCTCACTGGCTACGAGCAGTACTTC. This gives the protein CASLTGYEQYF.

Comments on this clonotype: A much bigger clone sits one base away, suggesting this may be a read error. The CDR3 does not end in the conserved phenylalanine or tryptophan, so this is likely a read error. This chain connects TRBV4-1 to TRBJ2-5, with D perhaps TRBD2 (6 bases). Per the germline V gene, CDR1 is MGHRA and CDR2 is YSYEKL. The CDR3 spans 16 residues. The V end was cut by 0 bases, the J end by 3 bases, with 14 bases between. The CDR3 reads CASSQDRGTSEETQYL. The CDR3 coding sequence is TGCGCCAGCAGCCAAGATCGAGGGACTTCTGAAGAGACCCAGTACCTC.

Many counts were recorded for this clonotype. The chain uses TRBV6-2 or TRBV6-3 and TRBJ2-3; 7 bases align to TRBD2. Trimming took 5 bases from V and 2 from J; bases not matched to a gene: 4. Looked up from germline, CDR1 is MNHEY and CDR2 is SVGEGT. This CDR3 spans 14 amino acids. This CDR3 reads CASSEAGYTDTQYF. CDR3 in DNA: TGTGCCAGCAGTGAAGCGGGGTACACAGATACGCAGTATTTT.

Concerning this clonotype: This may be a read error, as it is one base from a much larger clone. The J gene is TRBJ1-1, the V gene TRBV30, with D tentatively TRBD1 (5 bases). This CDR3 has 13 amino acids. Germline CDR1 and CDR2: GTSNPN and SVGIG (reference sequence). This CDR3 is CARSPGTNTEAFF. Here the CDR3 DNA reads TGTGCCCGGAGTCCTGGGACGAACACTGAAGCTTTCTTT.

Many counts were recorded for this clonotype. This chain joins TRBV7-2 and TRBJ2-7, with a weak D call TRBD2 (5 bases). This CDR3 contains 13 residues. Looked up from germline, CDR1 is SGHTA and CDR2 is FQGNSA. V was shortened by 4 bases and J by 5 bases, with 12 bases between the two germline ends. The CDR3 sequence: CASSSSRSHEQYF. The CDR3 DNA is TGTGCCAGCAGCTCTAGCCGATCTCACGAGCAGTACTTC.

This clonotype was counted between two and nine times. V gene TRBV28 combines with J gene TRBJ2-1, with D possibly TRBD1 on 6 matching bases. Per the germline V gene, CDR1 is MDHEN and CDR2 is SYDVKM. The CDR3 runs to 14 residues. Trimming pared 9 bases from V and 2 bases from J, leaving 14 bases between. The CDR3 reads CASHQGRPYNEQFF. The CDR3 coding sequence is TGTGCCAGTCACCAGGGGCGACCCTACAATGAGCAGTTCTTC.

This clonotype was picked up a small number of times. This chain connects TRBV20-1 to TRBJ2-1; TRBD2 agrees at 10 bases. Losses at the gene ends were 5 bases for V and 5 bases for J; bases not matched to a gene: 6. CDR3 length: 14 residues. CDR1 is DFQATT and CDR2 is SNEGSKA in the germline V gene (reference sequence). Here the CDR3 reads CSAHSGGRNNEQFF. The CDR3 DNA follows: TGCAGTGCTCATAGCGGGGGGCGGAACAATGAGCAGTTCTTC.

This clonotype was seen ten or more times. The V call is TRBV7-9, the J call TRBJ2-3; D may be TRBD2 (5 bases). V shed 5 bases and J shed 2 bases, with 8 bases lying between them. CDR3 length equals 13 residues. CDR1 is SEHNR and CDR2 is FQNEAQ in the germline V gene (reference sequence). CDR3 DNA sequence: TGTGCCAGCAGCGGGAGATTCACAGATACGCAGTATTTT. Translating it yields CASSGRFTDTQYF.

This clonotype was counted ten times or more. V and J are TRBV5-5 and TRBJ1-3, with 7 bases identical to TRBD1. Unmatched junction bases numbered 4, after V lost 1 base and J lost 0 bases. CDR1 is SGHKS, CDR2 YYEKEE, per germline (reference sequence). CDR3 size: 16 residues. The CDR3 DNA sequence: TGTGCCAGCAGCTTGTGGCAGGGGGGCTCTGGAAACACCATATATTTT. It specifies CASSLWQGGSGNTIYF.

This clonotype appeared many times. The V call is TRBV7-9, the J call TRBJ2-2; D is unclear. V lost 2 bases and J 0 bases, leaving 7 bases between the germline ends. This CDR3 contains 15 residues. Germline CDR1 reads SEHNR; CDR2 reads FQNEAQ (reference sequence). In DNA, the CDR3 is TGTGCCAGCAGCTTACTCGAAGCGAACACCGGGGAGCTGTTTTTT. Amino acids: CASSLLEANTGELFF.